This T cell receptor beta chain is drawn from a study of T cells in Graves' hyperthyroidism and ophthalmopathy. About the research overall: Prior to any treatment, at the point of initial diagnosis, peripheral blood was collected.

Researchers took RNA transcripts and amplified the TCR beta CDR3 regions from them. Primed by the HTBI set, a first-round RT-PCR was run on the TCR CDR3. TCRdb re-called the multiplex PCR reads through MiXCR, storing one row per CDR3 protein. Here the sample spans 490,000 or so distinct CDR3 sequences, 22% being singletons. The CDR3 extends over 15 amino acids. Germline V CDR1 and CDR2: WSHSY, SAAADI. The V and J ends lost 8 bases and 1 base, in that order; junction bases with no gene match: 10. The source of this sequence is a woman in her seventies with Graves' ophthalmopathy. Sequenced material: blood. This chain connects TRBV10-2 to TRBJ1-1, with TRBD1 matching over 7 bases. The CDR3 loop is CASCQGEGTNTEAFF. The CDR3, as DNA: TGCGCCAGCTGCCAGGGGGAGGGAACGAACACTGAAGCTTTCTTT.